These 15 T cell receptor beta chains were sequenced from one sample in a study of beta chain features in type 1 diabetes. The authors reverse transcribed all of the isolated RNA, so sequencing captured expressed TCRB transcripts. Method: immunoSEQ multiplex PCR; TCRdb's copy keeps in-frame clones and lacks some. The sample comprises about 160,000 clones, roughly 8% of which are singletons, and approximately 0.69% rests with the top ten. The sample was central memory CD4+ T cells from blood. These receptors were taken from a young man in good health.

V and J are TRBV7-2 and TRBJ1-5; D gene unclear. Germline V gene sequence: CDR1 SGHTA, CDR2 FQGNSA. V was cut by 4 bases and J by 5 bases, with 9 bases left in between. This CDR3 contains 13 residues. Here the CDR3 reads CASSYRGDQPQHF. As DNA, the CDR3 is TGTGCCAGCAGCTACCGGGGTGATCAGCCCCAGCATTTT.

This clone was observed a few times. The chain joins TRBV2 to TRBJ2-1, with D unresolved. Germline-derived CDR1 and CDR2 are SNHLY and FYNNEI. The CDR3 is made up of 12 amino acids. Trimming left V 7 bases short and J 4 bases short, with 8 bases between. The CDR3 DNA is TGTGCCAGCACGAGAGGATACAATGAGCAGTTCTTC. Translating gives CASTRGYNEQFF.

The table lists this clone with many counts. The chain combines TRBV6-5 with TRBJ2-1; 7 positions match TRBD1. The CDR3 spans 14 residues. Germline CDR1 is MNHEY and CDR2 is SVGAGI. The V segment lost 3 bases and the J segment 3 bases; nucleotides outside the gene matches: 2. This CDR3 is CASSYPGGYNEQFF. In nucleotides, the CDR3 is TGTGCCAGCAGTTATCCAGGGGGCTACAATGAGCAGTTCTTC.

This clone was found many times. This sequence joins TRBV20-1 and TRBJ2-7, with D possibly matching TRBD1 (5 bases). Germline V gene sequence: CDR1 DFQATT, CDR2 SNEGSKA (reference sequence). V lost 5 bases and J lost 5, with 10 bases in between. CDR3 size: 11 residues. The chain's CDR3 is CSADRQNEQYF. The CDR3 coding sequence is TGCAGTGCTGACAGACAGAACGAGCAGTACTTC.

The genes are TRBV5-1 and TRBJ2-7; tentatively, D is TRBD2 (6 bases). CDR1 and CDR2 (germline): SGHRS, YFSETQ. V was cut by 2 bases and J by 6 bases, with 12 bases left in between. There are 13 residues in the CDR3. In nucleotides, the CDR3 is TGCGCCAGCAGCTTCAGGGTCGGGAGCGAGCAGTACTTC. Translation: CASSFRVGSEQYF. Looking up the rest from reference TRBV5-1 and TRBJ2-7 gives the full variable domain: KAGVTQTPRYLIKTRGQQVTLSCSPISGHRSVSWYQQTPGQGLQFLFEYFSETQRNKGNFPGRFSGRQFSNSRSEMNVSTLELGDSALYLCASSFRVGSEQYFGPGTRLTVT.

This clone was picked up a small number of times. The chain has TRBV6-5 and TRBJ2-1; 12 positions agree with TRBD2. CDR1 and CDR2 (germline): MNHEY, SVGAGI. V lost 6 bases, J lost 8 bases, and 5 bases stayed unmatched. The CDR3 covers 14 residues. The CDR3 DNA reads TGTGCCAGCAGGCTAGCGGGAGGGCGATATGAGCAGTTCTTC. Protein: CASRLAGGRYEQFF.

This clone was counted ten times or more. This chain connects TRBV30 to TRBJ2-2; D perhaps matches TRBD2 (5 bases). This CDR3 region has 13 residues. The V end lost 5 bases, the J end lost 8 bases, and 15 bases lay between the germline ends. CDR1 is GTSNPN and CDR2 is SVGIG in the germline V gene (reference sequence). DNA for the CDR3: TGTGCCTGGTCGTTGGACTTTGGGGGGGAGCTGTTTTTT. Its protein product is CAWSLDFGGELFF.

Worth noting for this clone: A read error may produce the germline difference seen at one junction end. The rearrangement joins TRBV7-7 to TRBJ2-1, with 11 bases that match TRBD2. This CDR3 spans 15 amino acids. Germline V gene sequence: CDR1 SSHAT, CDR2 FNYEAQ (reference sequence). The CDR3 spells CASRKLAGAVDEQFF. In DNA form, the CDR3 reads TGTGCTAGCAGGAAACTAGCGGGAGCTGTTGATGAGCAGTTCTTC.

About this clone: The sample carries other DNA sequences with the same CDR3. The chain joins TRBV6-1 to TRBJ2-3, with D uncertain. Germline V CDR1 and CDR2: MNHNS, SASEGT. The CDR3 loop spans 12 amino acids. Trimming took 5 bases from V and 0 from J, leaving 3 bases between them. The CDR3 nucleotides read TGTGCCAGCAGTCCAAGCACAGATACGCAGTATTTT. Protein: CASSPSTDTQYF.

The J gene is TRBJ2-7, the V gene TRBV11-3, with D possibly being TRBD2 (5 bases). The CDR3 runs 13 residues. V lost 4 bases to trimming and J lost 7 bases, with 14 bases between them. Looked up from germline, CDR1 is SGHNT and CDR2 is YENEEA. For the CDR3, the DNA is TGTGCCAGCAGCTCGGGCACCCGGGGAGAGCAGTACTTC. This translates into CASSSGTRGEQYF.

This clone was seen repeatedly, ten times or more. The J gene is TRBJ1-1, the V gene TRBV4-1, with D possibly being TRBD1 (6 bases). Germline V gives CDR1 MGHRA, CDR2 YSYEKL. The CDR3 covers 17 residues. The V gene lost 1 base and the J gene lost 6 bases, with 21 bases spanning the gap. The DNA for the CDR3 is TGCGCCAGCAGCCAAGCGTGGATTGGGGGGGCGACTTCTGAAGCTTTCTTT. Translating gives CASSQAWIGGATSEAFF.

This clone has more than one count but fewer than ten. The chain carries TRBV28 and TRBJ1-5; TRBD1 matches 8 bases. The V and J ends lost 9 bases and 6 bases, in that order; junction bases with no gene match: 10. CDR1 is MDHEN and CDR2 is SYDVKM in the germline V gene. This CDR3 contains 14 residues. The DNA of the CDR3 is TGTGCCAGTTGGACAGGGCTGGAGGTTCAGCCCCAGCATTTT. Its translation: CASWTGLEVQPQHF.

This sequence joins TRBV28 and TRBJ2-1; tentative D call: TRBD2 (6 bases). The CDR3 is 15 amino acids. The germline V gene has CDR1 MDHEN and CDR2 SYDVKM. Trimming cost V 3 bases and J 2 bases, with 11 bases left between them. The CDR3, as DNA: TGTGCCAGCAGTTTGGGGGGATCCACCTACAATGAGCAGTTCTTC. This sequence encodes CASSLGGSTYNEQFF.

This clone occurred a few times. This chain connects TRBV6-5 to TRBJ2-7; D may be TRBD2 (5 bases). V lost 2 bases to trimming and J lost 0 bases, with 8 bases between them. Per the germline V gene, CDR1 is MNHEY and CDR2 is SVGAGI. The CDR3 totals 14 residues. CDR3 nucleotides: TGTGCCAGCAGTTACCGGAGCGGCTCCTACGAGCAGTACTTC. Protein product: CASSYRSGSYEQYF.

CDR3: CASSVPLAGAYEQYF. The CDR3 bases are TGTGCCAGCAGTGTCCCTCTCGCGGGGGCCTACGAGCAGTACTTC. The chain employs TRBV25-1 and TRBJ2-7; TRBD2 matches at 7 bases. Germline CDR1 MGHDK, CDR2 SYGVNS. The CDR3 covers 15 residues. The J segment lost 2 bases and the V segment lost 4 bases, leaving 8 bases of the junction unmatched.